The clone carrying this TCR beta chain has only a few counts. Its antigen is unidentified. The read terminates 3 residues before the CDR3 end, so the remaining end is supplied by the germline J gene. This sample is part of a study of T cell clonality in common variable immunodeficiency. Study outcomes and limitations: Fewer deletions and N-nucleotide insertions were reportedly seen in common variable immunodeficiency TCR beta sequences. Shared TCRbeta clones were fewer between CVID subjects than controls. TCRbeta clonality was increased in CVID versus healthy controls.

The V gene end was trimmed by 8 bases and the J gene end by 0 bases; junction bases not matched to a gene: 8. From germline, CDR1 is SNHLY and CDR2 FYNNEI. The CDR3 runs to 15 residues. All CVID subjects were on immunoglobulin replacement for at least one year. Repertoires were generated with immunoSEQ multiplex PCR, while TCRdb's copy carries only in-frame clones and drops some. The sample includes some 26,000 clones, none of them occurring once. The sequenced sample was peripheral blood mononuclear cells. This TCR derives from a human donor with common variable immunodeficiency. This chain joins TRBV2 and TRBJ2-3; the match to TRBD1 covers 7 bases. The CDR3 bases that were read are TGTGCCAGCGACGGACAGGCACTCAGCACAGATACG. Its translation: CASDGQALSTDT. The entire CDR3 sequence reads CASDGQALSTDTQYF.